Presented here are 28 T cell receptor beta chains from one specimen sequenced in a study of blood T cell repertoires in COVID-19 (dated by TCRdb to 2020 to 2022). The protocol used for the library was the immunoSEQ multiplex PCR assay. TCRdb limited this immuneACCESS table to in-frame rearrangements with V and J called. A share of clones is missing; checked studies link under half to unresolved V genes, and the rest is unexplained. This sample has about 130,000 clones in its table, and around four fifths of those were observed once. Clones ranked in the top ten supply approximately 11% of the sample. Sequencing used peripheral blood. These receptors were obtained from a man aged 60-69 years who had recovered from COVID-19.

This clone occurred a few times. The chain has TRBV28 and TRBJ1-1; the match to TRBD1 covers 9 bases. Germline values: CDR1 MDHEN, CDR2 SYDVKM. The J segment lost 0 bases and the V segment lost 5 bases, leaving 4 bases of the junction unmatched. CDR3 size: 15 residues. Written as DNA, the CDR3 is TGTGCCAGCAGTCCAACAGGGGGCGTGAACACTGAAGCTTTCTTT. Encoded protein: CASSPTGGVNTEAFF.

This rearrangement joins TRBV6-1 to TRBJ1-6; 7 positions agree with TRBD1. Germline CDR1 and CDR2: MNHNS and SASEGT. Germline trimming cut 3 bases from V and 0 bases from J; bases unmatched to any gene: 2. This CDR3 region has 16 residues. CDR3 in amino acids: CASSDPGGSYNSPLHF. In nucleotides, the CDR3 is TGTGCCAGCAGTGACCCAGGGGGCTCCTATAATTCACCCCTCCACTTT.

V gene TRBV19 combines with J gene TRBJ1-3; 9 nucleotides align to TRBD1. The V gene end was trimmed by 6 bases and the J gene end by 2 bases; junction bases not matched to a gene: 5. Germline assignment: CDR1 LNHDA and CDR2 SQIVND (reference sequence). This CDR3 spans 15 amino acids. CDR3 residues: CASSRDRVAGNTIYF. In DNA form, the CDR3 reads TGTGCCAGTAGCCGGGACAGGGTCGCTGGAAACACCATATATTTT.

The chain links TRBV5-6 to TRBJ1-1, with D possibly being TRBD1 (6 bases). The CDR3 has 15 amino acids. The germline gives CDR1 SGHDT, CDR2 YYEEEE. Trimming shortened V by 4 bases and J by 0 bases, and 13 bases separated the two germline ends. Written as DNA, the CDR3 is TGTGCCAGCAGCGCTAGGACAGTTATGAACACTGAAGCTTTCTTT. Translated, it gives CASSARTVMNTEAFF.

V usage is TRBV2 and J usage is TRBJ2-3, with TRBD1 as a possible D gene (6 bases). Germline CDR1 SNHLY, CDR2 FYNNEI. This CDR3 is built from 14 residues. The V and J ends lost 5 bases and 3 bases respectively, with 12 bases between them. CDR3 in amino acids: CASSSRTVTDTQYF. The CDR3 DNA is TGTGCCAGCAGTTCGCGGACAGTTACAGATACGCAGTATTTT. The full variable domain, in which reference TRBV2 and TRBJ2-3 provide the parts outside the CDR3, is EPEVTQTPSHQVTQMGQEVILRCVPISNHLYFYWYRQILGQKVEFLVSFYNNEISEKSEIFDDQFSVERPDGSNFTLKIRSTKLEDSAMYFCASSSRTVTDTQYFGPGTRLTVL.

The V gene is TRBV18, the J gene TRBJ2-5; D possibly corresponds to TRBD1 (5 bases). The CDR3 runs 15 residues. Trimming removed 2 bases from V and 2 bases from J, with 12 bases in between. Germline V gives CDR1 KGHSH, CDR2 LQKENI. The CDR3 bases are TGTGCCAGCTCACCAGGCAGGGCCCCACAAGAGACCCAGTACTTC. The encoded protein is CASSPGRAPQETQYF.

This chain links TRBV6-5 with TRBJ1-2; weak D call: TRBD1 (6 bases). V was clipped by 9 bases and J by 7 bases, with 18 bases between them. Germline V gene sequence: CDR1 MNHEY, CDR2 SVGAGI. The length of the CDR3 is 13 residues. CDR3 sequence: CASKVGQGSGYTF. In DNA, the CDR3 is TGTGCCAGTAAGGTGGGGCAGGGGTCTGGCTACACCTTC.

V gene TRBV15 combines with J gene TRBJ1-2; D gene uncertain. V lost 0 bases, J lost 5 bases, and 13 bases lay in between. The CDR3 length is 15 residues. Germline CDR1 is LNHNV and CDR2 is YYDKDF (reference sequence). CDR3 loop: CATSRDGGLEYGYTF. In DNA, the CDR3 is TGTGCCACCAGCAGAGATGGAGGGTTGGAGTATGGCTACACCTTC.

Only a few counts were recorded for this clone. This chain joins TRBV5-1 and TRBJ2-3; 8 bases fit TRBD1. The CDR3 loop spans 17 amino acids. Germline CDR1 reads SGHRS; CDR2 reads YFSETQ. V lost 0 bases to trimming and J lost 0 bases; unmatched junction nucleotides: 6. The DNA for the CDR3 is TGCGCCAGCAGCTTGGAACCGACAGGGGTTAGCACAGATACGCAGTATTTT. Translated: CASSLEPTGVSTDTQYF.

The V and J genes are TRBV7-2 and TRBJ1-6, with TRBD1 matching 9 bases. Germline V gene sequence: CDR1 SGHTA, CDR2 FQGNSA. Trimming removed 3 bases from V and 5 bases from J; junction bases left unmatched: 2. The CDR3 is 15 amino acids. For the CDR3, the DNA is TGTGCCAGCAGCTTTACAGGGGGCAATAATTCACCCCTCCACTTT. It encodes CASSFTGGNNSPLHF.

Written as DNA, the CDR3 is TGTGCCAGCAGCTTTCCGCACCAGGGTTTCTCCTACGAGCAGTACTTC. Amino acids: CASSFPHQGFSYEQYF. The V gene is TRBV6-2 or TRBV6-3, the J gene TRBJ2-7, with D perhaps matching TRBD1 (5 bases). The CDR3 length is 16 residues. Germline values: CDR1 MNHEY, CDR2 SVGEGT. The germline V and J ends were trimmed by 6 bases and 0 bases, with 18 bases remaining between them.

V usage is TRBV18 and J usage is TRBJ1-2; TRBD1 might be the D (6 bases). Per the germline V gene, CDR1 is KGHSH and CDR2 is LQKENI. The CDR3 sequence is 15 residues long. V lost 4 bases and J lost 5, with 17 bases in between. CDR3: CASSHGQTSMYGYTF. CDR3 DNA sequence: TGTGCCAGCTCACACGGACAGACTAGCATGTATGGCTACACCTTC.

The gene calls are TRBV4-1 and TRBJ2-3; 11 nucleotides agree with TRBD2. J was trimmed by 4 bases and V by 0 bases; bases with no gene match: 3. There are 16 residues in the CDR3. Germline loops: CDR1 MGHRA, CDR2 YSYEKL. The CDR3 DNA is TGCGCCAGCAGCCAAGACCTAGCGGGGGGTTCAGATACGCAGTATTTT. Protein sequence: CASSQDLAGGSDTQYF.

V and J are TRBV7-2 and TRBJ2-1; 11 bases agree with TRBD2. The V segment lost 4 bases and the J segment 4 bases; nucleotides outside the gene matches: 9. Germline V gives CDR1 SGHTA, CDR2 FQGNSA. The CDR3 loop spans 17 amino acids. The CDR3 DNA sequence: TGTGCCAGCAGCTCCCCTTCTTTAGCGGGAGGGTACAATGAGCAGTTCTTC. This codes for CASSSPSLAGGYNEQFF.

V is TRBV9 and J is TRBJ1-4, with 7 positions matching TRBD1. There are 15 residues in the CDR3. The V gene's germline CDR1 is SGDLS and CDR2 YYNGEE. V dropped 3 bases and J dropped 4; count of bases not matched to a gene: 6. The DNA for the CDR3 is TGTGCCAGCAGCGCCCGGACAGGCGGTAATGAAAAACTGTTTTTT. This sequence encodes CASSARTGGNEKLFF.

The chain has TRBV24-1 and TRBJ2-7; 8 bases align to TRBD1. The CDR3 consists of 11 residues. V gave up 9 bases and J gave up 7 bases; unmatched junction bases: 4. The germline gives CDR1 KGHDR, CDR2 SFDVKD. The DNA for the CDR3 is TGTGCCACCCAGGGGGCCGGGGAGCAGTACTTC. This translates into CATQGAGEQYF.

The chain recombines TRBV2 with TRBJ2-1; 9 bases align to TRBD2. The CDR3 length is 15 residues. The V and J ends lost 4 bases and 7 bases, in that order; junction bases with no gene match: 8. CDR1 and CDR2 from the germline V gene are SNHLY and FYNNEI. As DNA, the CDR3 is TGTGCCAGCAGTGGCTTGCGGGAGGGCCCGAATGAGCAGTTCTTC. This encodes CASSGLREGPNEQFF. The whole variable domain, filled in from reference TRBV2 and TRBJ2-1, reads EPEVTQTPSHQVTQMGQEVILRCVPISNHLYFYWYRQILGQKVEFLVSFYNNEISEKSEIFDDQFSVERPDGSNFTLKIRSTKLEDSAMYFCASSGLREGPNEQFFGPGTRLTVL.

This CDR3 is CASSLGRGLYEQYF. The CDR3 coding sequence is TGCGCCAGCAGCTTGGGCAGGGGGCTCTACGAGCAGTACTTC. The rearrangement links TRBV5-1 to TRBJ2-7; 8 nucleotides match TRBD1. V dropped 0 bases and J dropped 3; count of bases not matched to a gene: 2. CDR1 is SGHRS and CDR2 is YFSETQ in the germline V gene. CDR3 size: 14 residues.

A single count supports this clone. The V call is TRBV29-1, the J call TRBJ1-1, with 7 bases that match TRBD1. Germline V CDR1 and CDR2: SQVTM, ANQGSEA. V lost 7 bases to trimming and J lost 3 bases; unmatched junction nucleotides: 11. The CDR3 loop spans 14 amino acids. The CDR3 DNA follows: TGCAGCGCTGAGCCCCCAGGGGGGCACACTGAAGCTTTCTTT. Amino acids: CSAEPPGGHTEAFF.

CDR3 amino acids: CASSHEAVRSYNEQFF. The CDR3 coding sequence is TGTGCCAGCAGTCACGAAGCGGTCCGCTCCTACAATGAGCAGTTCTTC. The chain has TRBV7-6 and TRBJ2-1; tentatively, D is TRBD2 (5 bases). CDR3 length: 16 residues. Germline values: CDR1 SGHVS, CDR2 FNYEAQ. The germline V and J ends were trimmed by 6 bases and 0 bases, with 15 bases remaining between them.

The rearrangement joins TRBV4-1 to TRBJ1-3; D unresolved. Germline CDR1 MGHRA, CDR2 YSYEKL. This CDR3 contains 15 residues. Trimming removed 3 bases from V and 0 bases from J, with 9 bases in between. CDR3 DNA: TGCGCCAGCAGCCAGTGGGCAACCTCTGGAAACACCATATATTTT. It is translated as CASSQWATSGNTIYF.

The chain joins TRBV30 to TRBJ1-2; 7 positions match TRBD1. The CDR3 sequence is 14 residues long. Germline V lookup: CDR1 GTSNPN, CDR2 SVGIG (reference sequence). V lost 8 bases, J lost 4 bases, and 13 bases stayed unmatched. CDR3: CAGQGTAGPYGYTF. Here the CDR3 DNA reads TGTGCCGGGCAGGGGACAGCGGGTCCCTATGGCTACACCTTC.

CDR3 nucleotides: TGTGCCAGCAGTCGACCCACCTCTAGGGGCCCTTTGGGAAGGGTTCGAACCGGGGAGCTGTTTTTT. Translation gives CASSRPTSRGPLGRVRTGELFF. The rearrangement uses TRBV11-2 and TRBJ2-2; D perhaps matches TRBD1 (5 bases). Germline CDR1 reads SGHAT; CDR2 reads FQNNGV. The CDR3 has 22 residues. Trimming removed 6 bases from V and 5 bases from J, with 37 bases in between.

This clone was observed a few times. This chain uses TRBV11-1 with TRBJ2-7; 9 nucleotides align to TRBD2. Looked up from germline, CDR1 is SGHAT and CDR2 is FQDESV (reference sequence). J gave up 3 bases and V 5 bases, and 8 bases lay outside the gene matches. The CDR3 extends over 15 amino acids. CDR3 loop: CASSAPAGGVYEQYF. The CDR3 nucleotides read TGTGCCAGCAGCGCCCCCGCGGGAGGGGTCTACGAGCAGTACTTC.

This clone was seen just once. The CDR3 bases are TGTGCCAGCAGCGCCGGACTAGCGGGAGCCGGGGAGCTGTTTTTT. Translated, it gives CASSAGLAGAGELFF. The chain is built from TRBV9 and TRBJ2-2; 13 nucleotides agree with TRBD2. Germline CDR1 SGDLS, CDR2 YYNGEE. The CDR3 length is 15 residues. Trimming removed 3 bases from V and 6 bases from J; junction bases left unmatched: 2.

The chain is built from TRBV28 and TRBJ1-2; 8 bases map to TRBD1. The ends lost 8 bases at V and 8 bases at J; junction bases unmatched: 7. Germline assignment: CDR1 MDHEN and CDR2 SYDVKM. The CDR3 is made up of 12 amino acids. CDR3 loop: CASETGGVGYTF. CDR3 bases: TGTGCCAGCGAAACAGGGGGAGTCGGCTACACCTTC.

J is TRBJ1-5 and V is TRBV19; tentative D call: TRBD1 (5 bases). CDR3 length equals 12 residues. Trimming left V 6 bases short and J 7 bases short, with 10 bases between. Looked up from germline, CDR1 is LNHDA and CDR2 is SQIVND (reference sequence). In DNA form, the CDR3 reads TGTGCCAGTAGAACAGGTTGGCAGCCCCAGCATTTT. This codes for CASRTGWQPQHF.

This chain connects TRBV29-1 to TRBJ2-7; maybe TRBD1 (7 bases). The CDR3 has 11 residues. Germline V gives CDR1 SQVTM, CDR2 ANQGSEA. In nucleotides, the CDR3 is TGCAGTGGAGGGGGCAACTACGAGCAGTACTTC. Translated, it gives CSGGGNYEQYF.